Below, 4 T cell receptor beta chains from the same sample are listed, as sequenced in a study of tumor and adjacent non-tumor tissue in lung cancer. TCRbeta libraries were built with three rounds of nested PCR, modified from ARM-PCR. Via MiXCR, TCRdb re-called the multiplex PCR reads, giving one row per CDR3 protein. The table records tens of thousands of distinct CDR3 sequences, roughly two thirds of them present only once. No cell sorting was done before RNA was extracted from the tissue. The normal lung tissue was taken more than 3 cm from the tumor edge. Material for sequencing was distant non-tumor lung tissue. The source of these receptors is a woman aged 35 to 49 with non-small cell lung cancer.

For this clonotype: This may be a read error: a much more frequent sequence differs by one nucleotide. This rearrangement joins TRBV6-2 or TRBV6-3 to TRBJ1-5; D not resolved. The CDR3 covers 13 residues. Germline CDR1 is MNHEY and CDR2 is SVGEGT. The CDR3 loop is CASTDHSNRPQHF. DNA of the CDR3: TGTGCCAGCACGGACCATAGCAATCGGCCCCAGCATTTT.

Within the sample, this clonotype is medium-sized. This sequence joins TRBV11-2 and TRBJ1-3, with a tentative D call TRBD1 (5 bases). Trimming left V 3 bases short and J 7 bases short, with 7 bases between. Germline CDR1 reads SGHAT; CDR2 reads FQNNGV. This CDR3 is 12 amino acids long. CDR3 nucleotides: TGTGCCAGCAGCTTGGGGGGGAACACCATATATTTT. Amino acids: CASSLGGNTIYF.

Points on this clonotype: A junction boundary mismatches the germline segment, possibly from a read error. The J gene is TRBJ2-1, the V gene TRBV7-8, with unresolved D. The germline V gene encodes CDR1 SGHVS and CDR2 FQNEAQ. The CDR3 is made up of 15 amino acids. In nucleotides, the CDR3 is TGTGCCAGCAGCTTAGGCGAGTATTTATACAATGAGCAGCTCTTC. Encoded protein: CASSLGEYLYNEQLF. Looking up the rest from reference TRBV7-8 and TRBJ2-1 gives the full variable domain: GAGVSQSPRYKVAKRGQDVALRCDPISGHVSLFWYQQALGQGPEFLTYFQNEAQLDKSGLPSDRFFAERPEGSVSTLKIQRTQQEDSAVYLCASSLGEYLYNEQLFGPGTRLTVL.

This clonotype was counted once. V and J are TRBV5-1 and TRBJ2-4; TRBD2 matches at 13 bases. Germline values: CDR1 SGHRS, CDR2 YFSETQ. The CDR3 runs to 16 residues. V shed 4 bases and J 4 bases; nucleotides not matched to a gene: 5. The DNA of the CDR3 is TGCGCCAGCAGCCCCGGACTAGCGGGGGCTAAAAACATTCAGTACTTC. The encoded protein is CASSPGLAGAKNIQYF.